The 26 T cell receptor beta chains listed next were all sequenced from one sample in a study of vaccination effects on CD4 cells after COVID-19. The data were produced by immunoSEQ multiplex PCR, yet TCRdb's version contains in-frame clones alone and is incomplete. The table shows roughly 56,000 clones, with 70% to 80% occurring only once. Following 10 days of culture, CD4+ T cells were isolated. What these receptors recognize is not known. The specimen comprised CD4+ T cells from PBMCs cultured without peptide, sampled before COVID-19 vaccination. The receptors were sampled from a human donor who received a COVID-19 vaccine.

This rearrangement joins TRBV6-2 or TRBV6-3 to TRBJ2-4; 8 bases align to TRBD2. Per the germline V gene, CDR1 is MNHEY and CDR2 is SVGEGT. The CDR3 loop spans 15 amino acids. Trimming took 0 bases from V and 6 from J; bases not matched to a gene: 4. The CDR3 loop is CASSYSVGGGNIQYF. In nucleotides, the CDR3 is TGTGCCAGCAGTTACTCCGTCGGGGGGGGAAACATTCAGTACTTC.

The rearrangement joins TRBV3-1 (or the pseudogene TRBV3-2) to TRBJ1-6; 9 nucleotides line up with TRBD1. Germline lookup yields CDR1 LGHDT and CDR2 YNNKEL (reference sequence). The V and J ends lost 3 bases and 13 bases, in that order; junction bases with no gene match: 4. This CDR3 is built from 13 residues. This CDR3 is CASSQGTGMPLHF. CDR3 sequence (DNA): TGTGCCAGCAGCCAGGGGACAGGGATGCCCCTCCACTTT.

This chain joins TRBV5-1 and TRBJ1-1; D uncertain. Germline-derived CDR1 and CDR2 are SGHRS and YFSETQ. CDR3 size: 16 residues. The germline V and J ends were trimmed by 4 bases and 0 bases, with 16 bases remaining between them. For the CDR3, the DNA is TGCGCCAGCAGCGCCGGTCGGAGCAGATTGAACACTGAAGCTTTCTTT. Its protein is CASSAGRSRLNTEAFF. Full variable domain (missing parts from reference TRBV5-1 and TRBJ1-1): KAGVTQTPRYLIKTRGQQVTLSCSPISGHRSVSWYQQTPGQGLQFLFEYFSETQRNKGNFPGRFSGRQFSNSRSEMNVSTLELGDSALYLCASSAGRSRLNTEAFFGQGTRLTVV.

The V and J genes are TRBV5-1 and TRBJ2-3, with a weak D call TRBD1 (6 bases). Germline lookup yields CDR1 SGHRS and CDR2 YFSETQ. V was shortened by 2 bases and J by 0 bases, with 10 bases between the two germline ends. The CDR3 runs 15 residues. CDR3 protein: CASSFQGPSTDTQYF. Written as DNA, the CDR3 is TGCGCCAGCAGCTTCCAGGGGCCTAGCACAGATACGCAGTATTTT.

This rearrangement joins TRBV18 to TRBJ2-7; D possibly matches TRBD1 or TRBD2 (5 bases each). Germline CDR1 KGHSH, CDR2 LQKENI. V lost 2 bases to trimming and J lost 6 bases, with 14 bases between them. This CDR3 has 14 residues. The CDR3: CASSPMGTSGEQYV. The CDR3 nucleotides are TGTGCCAGCTCACCAATGGGGACCTCCGGCGAGCAGTACGTC.

The rearrangement links TRBV19 to TRBJ1-2; TRBD1 matches 7 bases. Germline loops: CDR1 LNHDA, CDR2 SQIVND (reference sequence). The CDR3 length is 11 residues. Losses at the gene ends were 8 bases for V and 8 bases for J; bases not matched to a gene: 5. The CDR3 reads CASQGGLGYTF. In DNA form, the CDR3 reads TGTGCCAGTCAAGGGGGCCTCGGCTACACCTTC. The full variable domain, in which reference TRBV19 and TRBJ1-2 provide the parts outside the CDR3, is DGGITQSPKYLFRKEGQNVTLSCEQNLNHDAMYWYRQDPGQGLRLIYYSQIVNDFQKGDIAEGYSVSREKKESFPLTVTSAQKNPTAFYLCASQGGLGYTFGSGTRLTVV.

This chain uses TRBV2 with TRBJ2-3, with no clear D. Trimming removed 7 bases from V and 3 bases from J, with 8 bases in between. CDR1 and CDR2 from the germline V gene are SNHLY and FYNNEI. The CDR3 loop spans 12 amino acids. Here the CDR3 DNA reads TGTGCCAGCATCCCCGTTACAGATACGCAGTATTTT. Translated, it gives CASIPVTDTQYF.

This clone was seen a handful of times. V gene TRBV30 combines with J gene TRBJ1-2; D not resolved. The CDR3 totals 12 residues. Germline assignment: CDR1 GTSNPN and CDR2 SVGIG (reference sequence). V dropped 0 bases and J dropped 4 bases, with 6 bases sitting between them. The CDR3 here is CAWSVRPYGYTF. The CDR3 DNA reads TGTGCCTGGAGTGTACGCCCCTATGGCTACACCTTC.

This rearrangement joins TRBV5-1 to TRBJ2-1; 9 bases match TRBD1. This CDR3 has 16 residues. The germline gives CDR1 SGHRS, CDR2 YFSETQ. The junction had 6 bases not matched to a gene; V was cut back by 2 bases and J by 3 bases. The CDR3 DNA follows: TGCGCCAGCAGCTTCCAACAGGGGGCCGGCTACAATGAGCAGTTCTTC. This encodes CASSFQQGAGYNEQFF.

This clone was counted a few times. This sequence joins TRBV7-9 and TRBJ2-2; perhaps TRBD2 as D (5 bases). The V gene's germline CDR1 is SEHNR and CDR2 FQNEAQ (reference sequence). The CDR3 runs to 13 residues. Trimming stripped 5 bases from V and 6 bases from J, with 10 bases between. The CDR3 bases are TGTGCCAGCAGCACACTAGGCGCCGGGGAGCTGTTTTTT. It codes for CASSTLGAGELFF.

The chain has TRBV13 and TRBJ1-3; D ambiguous. Germline CDR1 PRHDT, CDR2 FYEKMQ (reference sequence). Deletions cut 5 bases from V and 2 bases from J, with 7 bases between. CDR3 length: 13 amino acids. This CDR3 is CASSQRTGNTIYF. The CDR3 nucleotides read TGTGCCAGCAGCCAACGGACTGGAAACACCATATATTTT.

The chain employs TRBV7-2 and TRBJ2-1, with D tentatively TRBD1 (5 bases). V lost 2 bases and J 4 bases, leaving 9 bases between the germline ends. Per the germline V gene, CDR1 is SGHTA and CDR2 is FQGNSA. This CDR3 region has 14 residues. The CDR3 nucleotides are TGTGCCAGCAGCTTAAAAAGGGGATACAATGAGCAGTTCTTC. It translates to CASSLKRGYNEQFF.

The chain combines TRBV28 with TRBJ2-7; D unclear. Between the trimmed V and J ends, which lost 6 bases and 2 bases, there was a span of 14 bases. CDR3 length: 14 residues. Germline-derived CDR1 and CDR2 are MDHEN and SYDVKM. CDR3 nucleotides: TGTGCCAGCAGCCCCTCAGGCCCACCCTACGAGCAGTACGTC. Translation gives CASSPSGPPYEQYV.

This chain uses TRBV6-5 with TRBJ2-1, with D maybe TRBD1 (6 bases). From germline, CDR1 is MNHEY and CDR2 SVGAGI. The CDR3 is made up of 14 amino acids. V was cut by 5 bases and J by 6 bases, with 14 bases left in between. The chain's CDR3 is CASSQGIFGNEQFF. The CDR3 DNA reads as TGTGCCAGCAGTCAGGGGATTTTCGGCAATGAGCAGTTCTTC.

This clone was counted between two and nine times. This chain joins TRBV5-1 and TRBJ1-1; D ambiguous. The V end was cut by 4 bases, the J end by 2 bases, with 12 bases between. Germline V lookup: CDR1 SGHRS, CDR2 YFSETQ. The CDR3 runs to 14 residues. The CDR3 coding sequence is TGCGCCAGCAGCACGGACGGCCGTAACACTGAAGCTTTCTTT. Protein product: CASSTDGRNTEAFF. Supplemented by reference TRBV5-1 and TRBJ1-1, the full variable domain reads KAGVTQTPRYLIKTRGQQVTLSCSPISGHRSVSWYQQTPGQGLQFLFEYFSETQRNKGNFPGRFSGRQFSNSRSEMNVSTLELGDSALYLCASSTDGRNTEAFFGQGTRLTVV.

The chain links TRBV6-6 to TRBJ1-5; D gene unclear. Trimming cost V 6 bases and J 0 bases, with 15 bases left between them. Germline lookup yields CDR1 MNHNY and CDR2 SVGAGI (reference sequence). There are 16 residues in the CDR3. The CDR3 protein is CASRHNFGVSNQPQHF. The CDR3 DNA reads as TGTGCCAGCAGACACAACTTCGGGGTTAGCAATCAGCCCCAGCATTTT.

The CDR3 is CATSNTGGAGANVLTF. The DNA of the CDR3 is TGTGCCACCAGTAATACAGGGGGCGCTGGGGCCAACGTCCTGACTTTC. V is TRBV24-1 and J is TRBJ2-6, with 9 bases fitting TRBD1. The V gene's germline CDR1 is KGHDR and CDR2 SFDVKD. The CDR3 consists of 16 residues. V shed 6 bases and J 2 bases; nucleotides not matched to a gene: 4.

This rearrangement joins TRBV4-1 to TRBJ1-5, with 7 bases that match TRBD1. Germline V gene data show CDR1 as MGHRA and CDR2 as YSYEKL. The V gene end was trimmed by 2 bases and the J gene end by 0 bases; junction bases not matched to a gene: 13. The CDR3 spans 19 residues. The CDR3 region is CASSQHISRQGTSNQPQHF. In DNA form, the CDR3 reads TGCGCCAGCAGCCAACATATCTCCCGACAGGGAACTAGCAATCAGCCCCAGCATTTT.

The V call is TRBV3-1 (or the pseudogene TRBV3-2), the J call TRBJ2-3; 9 bases agree with TRBD2. The V gene end was trimmed by 4 bases and the J gene end by 3 bases; junction bases not matched to a gene: 8. The CDR3 has 16 amino acids. In germline, CDR1 is LGHDT, CDR2 YNNKEL (reference sequence). CDR3 sequence: CASSRGGGGRTDTQYF. The CDR3 DNA sequence: TGTGCCAGCAGCCGGGGCGGGGGGGGACGGACAGATACGCAGTATTTT.

Only a few counts were recorded for this clone. The chain is built from TRBV5-6 and TRBJ2-1, with TRBD1 identical over 9 bases. This CDR3 region has 14 residues. CDR1 and CDR2 (germline): SGHDT, YYEEEE. The V gene end was trimmed by 4 bases and the J gene end by 7 bases; junction bases not matched to a gene: 6. The DNA for the CDR3 is TGTGCCAGCAGCAACAGGGGGCTAGGGAATGAGCAGTTCTTC. The encoded protein is CASSNRGLGNEQFF.

This clone has just a few counts. V and J are TRBV7-2 and TRBJ2-7, with TRBD2 identical over 12 bases. Trimming removed 2 bases from V and 1 base from J; junction bases left unmatched: 0. The CDR3 has 15 residues. CDR1 and CDR2 (germline): SGHTA, FQGNSA. The DNA for the CDR3 is TGTGCCAGCAGCTTACTAGCGGGGGGGTCCTACGAGCAGTACGTC. Translated, it gives CASSLLAGGSYEQYV.

CDR3 nucleotide sequence: TGCGCCAGCATGGTAGCGCCGAACACCGGGGAGCTGTTTTTT. Protein product: CASMVAPNTGELFF. V is TRBV5-1 and J is TRBJ2-2; D is perhaps TRBD2 (5 bases). The CDR3 is 14 residues long. The V gene lost 6 bases and the J gene lost 0 bases, with 9 bases spanning the gap. Germline CDR1 reads SGHRS; CDR2 reads YFSETQ.

The chain joins TRBV7-9 to TRBJ2-3, with D maybe TRBD2 (6 bases). The V and J ends lost 5 bases and 2 bases respectively, with 17 bases between them. CDR3 length: 16 residues. Germline lookup yields CDR1 SEHNR and CDR2 FQNEAQ (reference sequence). The CDR3 coding sequence is TGTGCCAGCAGCCACTTGGGGGGACGACCCACAGATACGCAGTATTTT. Translation gives CASSHLGGRPTDTQYF.

J is TRBJ2-7 and V is TRBV10-3; either TRBD1 or TRBD2 may supply D (5 bases each). V shed 3 bases and J shed 0 bases, with 12 bases lying between them. The CDR3 consists of 15 residues. Germline loops: CDR1 ENHRY, CDR2 SYGVKD. CDR3 sequence: CAISDPGRSSYEQYV. CDR3 in DNA: TGTGCCATCAGTGACCCGGGACGTAGCTCCTACGAGCAGTACGTC.

This clone was counted once. V and J are TRBV9 and TRBJ1-6; D is unresolved. CDR3 length: 14 amino acids. Germline V gives CDR1 SGDLS, CDR2 YYNGEE. V lost 0 bases, J lost 10 bases, and 11 bases lay in between. CDR3 in amino acids: CASSVGGRGSPLHF. The CDR3 nucleotides are TGTGCCAGCAGCGTAGGAGGGCGTGGATCACCCCTCCACTTT.

This clone was detected only a few times. This chain connects TRBV5-1 to TRBJ2-3; 13 nucleotides match TRBD2. This CDR3 spans 16 amino acids. V lost 7 bases and J lost 6; bases outside the gene matches: 11. Germline V gene lookup returns CDR1 SGHRS and CDR2 YFSETQ. CDR3 region: CASARLTSGGADTQYF. The CDR3 DNA follows: TGCGCCAGCGCTCGTTTAACTAGCGGGGGGGCGGATACGCAGTATTTT. Combining the CDR3 with reference TRBV5-1 and TRBJ2-3 gives the whole variable domain KAGVTQTPRYLIKTRGQQVTLSCSPISGHRSVSWYQQTPGQGLQFLFEYFSETQRNKGNFPGRFSGRQFSNSRSEMNVSTLELGDSALYLCASARLTSGGADTQYFGPGTRLTVL.